These 14 T cell receptor beta chains were sequenced from one sample in a study of immune evolution from preneoplasia to lung adenocarcinoma (dated by TCRdb to about 2021). The receptor library was made with the immunoSEQ multiplex PCR assay. Not all clones reach the TCRdb copy of this immuneACCESS table, which keeps in-frame sequences only. Checked studies attribute under half of the gap to unresolved V genes and leave the rest unexplained. For this sample there are 10,000 to 12,000 clones; 82% appear just once. The ten largest clones represent roughly 3.5% of the sample. The sequencing input was FFPE minimally invasive lung adenocarcinoma tissue. The intended sense of this specimen's cell subset or site label: micro-invasive lung adenocarcinoma (MIA). These receptors came from a person aged 65 to 79 with lung adenocarcinoma.

This chain connects TRBV11-2 to TRBJ1-1, with a weak D call TRBD1 (5 bases). V lost 0 bases to trimming and J lost 3 bases, with 5 bases between them. The CDR3 is made up of 13 amino acids. CDR1 and CDR2 (germline): SGHAT, FQNNGV. CDR3 sequence: CASSLEGDTEAFF. CDR3 DNA: TGTGCCAGCAGCTTAGAGGGGGACACTGAAGCTTTCTTT.

J is TRBJ1-5 and V is TRBV30; 7 nucleotides agree with TRBD1. Germline loops: CDR1 GTSNPN, CDR2 SVGIG (reference sequence). J lost 2 bases, V lost 3 bases, and 4 bases had no gene match. There are 14 residues in the CDR3. The CDR3 loop is CAWSQGGGNQPQHF. CDR3 DNA: TGTGCCTGGAGCCAGGGGGGGGGCAATCAGCCCCAGCATTTT.

The rearrangement links TRBV5-4 to TRBJ2-3, with 8 bases fitting TRBD2. V shed 1 base and J 0 bases; nucleotides not matched to a gene: 10. The length of the CDR3 is 18 residues. Germline V gene sequence: CDR1 SGHNT, CDR2 YYREEE (reference sequence). The CDR3 loop reads CASSLTLSGDASTDTQYF. The CDR3 nucleotides are TGTGCCAGCAGCTTGACCCTTAGCGGGGACGCTAGCACAGATACGCAGTATTTT.

V and J are TRBV30 and TRBJ1-2; D remains ambiguous. This CDR3 is built from 12 residues. The V and J ends lost 2 bases and 8 bases respectively, with 12 bases between them. Germline CDR1 is GTSNPN and CDR2 is SVGIG (reference sequence). The CDR3 protein is CAWSLKGVGYTF. CDR3 sequence (DNA): TGTGCCTGGAGTTTGAAGGGCGTCGGCTACACCTTC.

This rearrangement joins TRBV29-1 to TRBJ2-5, with TRBD1 matching 8 bases. Germline CDR1 reads SQVTM; CDR2 reads ANQGSEA. The CDR3 length is 12 residues. After removal of 7 bases from V and 4 bases from J, the junction contained 5 bases not matched to a gene. CDR3 in DNA: TGCAGCGCCGTACAGGGGGTAGAGACCCAGTACTTC. It is translated as CSAVQGVETQYF.

The V call is TRBV2, the J call TRBJ1-4; D ambiguous. Looked up from germline, CDR1 is SNHLY and CDR2 is FYNNEI. The CDR3 consists of 13 residues. Trimming removed 8 bases from V and 6 bases from J, with 13 bases in between. The CDR3, as DNA: TGTGCCAGCGCCGACCTGGGTGATGAAAAACTGTTTTTT. Translation gives CASADLGDEKLFF.

V is TRBV28 and J is TRBJ1-1, with a tentative D call TRBD1 (5 bases). Germline V gene data show CDR1 as MDHEN and CDR2 as SYDVKM. Trimming removed 4 bases at V and 2 bases at J, with 11 bases between. The CDR3 totals 14 residues. The CDR3 coding sequence is TGTGCCAGCAGTTCCCTGACAGACAACACTGAAGCTTTCTTT. Translated: CASSSLTDNTEAFF.

The rearrangement joins TRBV28 to TRBJ1-5, with 7 bases fitting TRBD1. CDR1 MDHEN and CDR2 SYDVKM come from the germline V gene. V lost 3 bases, J lost 4 bases, and 15 bases stayed unmatched. There are 18 residues in the CDR3. The CDR3 loop is CASSLILTAGGQNQPQHF. The CDR3 nucleotides read TGTGCCAGCAGTTTGATATTAACGGCAGGGGGACAAAATCAGCCCCAGCATTTT.

This clone was seen a single time. This chain links TRBV2 with TRBJ2-7, with 7 bases matching TRBD2. J lost 7 bases, V lost 7 bases, and 13 bases had no gene match. This CDR3 spans 14 amino acids. Per germline, CDR1 SNHLY and CDR2 FYNNEI. The CDR3 loop is CASMADGGSIEQYF. CDR3 sequence (DNA): TGTGCCAGCATGGCGGACGGGGGGAGTATAGAGCAGTACTTC.

The rearrangement uses TRBV30 and TRBJ2-2; D not resolved. The CDR3 contains 13 residues. V was shortened by 6 bases and J by 9 bases, with 17 bases between the two germline ends. Germline V gene sequence: CDR1 GTSNPN, CDR2 SVGIG (reference sequence). The CDR3 reads CACQKPAGRELFF. Written as DNA, the CDR3 is TGTGCCTGCCAAAAACCGGCTGGCCGGGAGCTGTTTTTT.

DNA for the CDR3: TGTGCCAGCAGTCTCCCAGGGGCAGATACGCAGTATTTT. Amino acid sequence: CASSLPGADTQYF. The chain carries TRBV14 and TRBJ2-3; D is perhaps TRBD1 (6 bases). There are 13 residues in the CDR3. V lost 6 bases and J lost 4, with 11 bases in between. The germline V gene encodes CDR1 SGHDN and CDR2 FVKESK. The full variable domain, completed using reference TRBV14 and TRBJ2-3, is EAGVTQFPSHSVIEKGQTVTLRCDPISGHDNLYWYRRVMGKEIKFLLHFVKESKQDESGMPNNRFLAERTGGTYSTLKVQPAELEDSGVYFCASSLPGADTQYFGPGTRLTVL.

The chain couples TRBV28 to TRBJ2-7, with 12 bases aligning to TRBD2. The CDR3 runs to 15 residues. Germline CDR1 is MDHEN and CDR2 is SYDVKM. The trim removed 2 bases at V and 7 bases at J, leaving 6 bases unmatched. CDR3 DNA: TGTGCCAGCAGTTTACGGACTAGCGGGGTGACGGAGCAGTACTTC. Translation: CASSLRTSGVTEQYF.

This chain connects TRBV21-1 to TRBJ2-7; no check of the table's D call, TRBD2, against the DNA was made. TRBV21-1 is classified as a pseudogene. The CDR3 has 15 residues. CDR3 sequence (DNA): TGTGCCAGCAGCATGACGGGAGGGCCGGTTCACGAGCAGTACTTC. Its translation: CASSMTGGPVHEQYF.

V is TRBV5-4 and J is TRBJ2-3; D unresolved. The germline V and J ends were trimmed by 1 base and 5 bases, with 8 bases remaining between them. This CDR3 has 13 residues. Germline assignment: CDR1 SGHNT and CDR2 YYREEE (reference sequence). The DNA for the CDR3 is TGTGCCAGCAGCTTGCCCCCTGGAGATACGCAGTATTTT. It is translated as CASSLPPGDTQYF.